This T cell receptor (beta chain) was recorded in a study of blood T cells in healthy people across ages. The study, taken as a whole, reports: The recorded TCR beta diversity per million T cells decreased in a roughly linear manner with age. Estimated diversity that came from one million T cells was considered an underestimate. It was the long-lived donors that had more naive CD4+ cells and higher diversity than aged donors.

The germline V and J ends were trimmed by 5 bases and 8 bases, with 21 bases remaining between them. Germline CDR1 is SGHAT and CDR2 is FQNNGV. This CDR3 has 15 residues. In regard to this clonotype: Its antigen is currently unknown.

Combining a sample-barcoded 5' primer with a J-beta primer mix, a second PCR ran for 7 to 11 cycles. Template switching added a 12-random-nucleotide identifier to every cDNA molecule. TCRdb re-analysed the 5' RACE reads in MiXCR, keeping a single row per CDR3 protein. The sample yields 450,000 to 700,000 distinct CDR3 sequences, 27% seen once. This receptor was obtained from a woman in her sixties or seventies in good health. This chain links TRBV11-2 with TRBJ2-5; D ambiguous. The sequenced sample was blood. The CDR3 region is CASSPGSVSLVTQYF. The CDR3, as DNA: TGTGCCAGCAGCCCCGGTAGTGTTTCCCTAGTTACCCAGTACTTC. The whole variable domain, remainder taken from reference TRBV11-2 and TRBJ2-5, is EAGVAQSPRYKIIEKRQSVAFWCNPISGHATLYWYQQILGQGPKLLIQFQNNGVVDDSQLPKDRFSAERLKGVDSTLKIQPAKLEDSAVYLCASSPGSVSLVTQYFGPGTRLLVL.